A single sample gave rise to the 32 T cell receptor beta chains below, sequenced in a study of T cell repertoires in aging, cancer and after chemotherapy. A mixed TRB-A/B primer pool amplified rearranged TRB by multiplex touch-down PCR. A single record per CDR3 protein comes from TCRdb applying MiXCR to the multiplex PCR reads. The sample includes some 15,000 distinct CDR3 sequences, approximately 22% of them seen just once. The template was genomic DNA from peripheral blood, not RNA. Sequencing input: blood. The source is a human donor in good health.

This clonotype is medium-sized by share. The chain combines TRBV19 with TRBJ2-7; no reliable D call. Germline V gives CDR1 LNHDA, CDR2 SQIVND (reference sequence). Between the trimmed V and J ends, which lost 3 bases and 0 bases, there was a span of 12 bases. CDR3 length: 15 amino acids. CDR3 in DNA: TGTGCCAGTAGTATTTCACCAGGAAACTCCTACGAGCAGTACTTC. Translating gives CASSISPGNSYEQYF.

The gene calls are TRBV12-3 or TRBV12-4 and TRBJ2-6; D uncertain. The CDR3 covers 19 residues. Deletions cut 6 bases from V and 2 bases from J, with 23 bases between. CDR3 region: CASSSESDHTLAGANVLTF. The CDR3 DNA sequence: TGTGCCAGCAGCTCCGAATCTGATCATACCCTAGCTGGGGCCAACGTCCTGACTTTC.

This clonotype is judged medium-sized. The V gene is TRBV29-1, the J gene TRBJ2-7; D may be TRBD1 (6 bases). Trimming shortened V by 4 bases and J by 0 bases, and 13 bases separated the two germline ends. This CDR3 comprises 14 residues. Germline CDR1 reads SQVTM; CDR2 reads ANQGSEA. CDR3 sequence reads: CSVGKNRDSYEQYF. The CDR3 DNA reads TGCAGCGTTGGAAAAAACAGGGACTCCTACGAGCAGTACTTC.

V is TRBV5-6 and J is TRBJ2-1, with 8 bases fitting TRBD1. Trimming took 3 bases from V and 4 from J; bases not matched to a gene: 15. The CDR3 totals 18 residues. Germline lookup yields CDR1 SGHDT and CDR2 YYEEEE. CDR3 in amino acids: CASSSGPVQGDSYNEQFF. The CDR3 nucleotides read TGTGCCAGCAGCTCTGGCCCCGTACAGGGGGATTCTTACAATGAGCAGTTCTTC.

The gene calls are TRBV10-3 and TRBJ1-2; unclear D gene. This CDR3 region has 13 residues. The ends were cut back, 6 bases at V and 7 bases at J, with 15 bases in the middle. Germline CDR1 is ENHRY and CDR2 is SYGVKD. Written as DNA, the CDR3 is TGTGCCATCAGGGATTCTACTGCGAGTGGCTACACCTTC. This encodes CAIRDSTASGYTF.

The chain carries TRBV7-2 and TRBJ1-6, with D hard to call. The V end lost 5 bases, the J end lost 8 bases, and 16 bases lay between the germline ends. CDR1 and CDR2 (germline): SGHTA, FQGNSA. CDR3 size: 15 residues. The CDR3 DNA is TGTGCCAGCAGCCCCCGAGGAGTTTATGATTCACCCCTCCACTTT. Amino acid sequence: CASSPRGVYDSPLHF.

This clonotype was found a few times. The chain carries TRBV11-2 and TRBJ1-1; maybe TRBD1 (6 bases). The CDR3 is 13 amino acids. V lost 10 bases and J 5 bases, leaving 17 bases between the germline ends. CDR1 is SGHAT, CDR2 FQNNGV, per germline. The CDR3 coding sequence is TGTGCCATCCGAGGCAGGGGAGAAACTGAAGCTTTCTTT. This codes for CAIRGRGETEAFF. The full variable domain, in which reference TRBV11-2 and TRBJ1-1 provide the parts outside the CDR3, is EAGVAQSPRYKIIEKRQSVAFWCNPISGHATLYWYQQILGQGPKLLIQFQNNGVVDDSQLPKDRFSAERLKGVDSTLKIQPAKLEDSAVYLCAIRGRGETEAFFGQGTRLTVV.

CDR3 in DNA: TGTGCCAGCAGCCTCCGTGGTCCGCGGGCTAGCGGGGGCACAGATACGCAGTATTTT. Translating gives CASSLRGPRASGGTDTQYF. The chain combines TRBV9 with TRBJ2-3; 9 bases line up with TRBD2. The germline V gene encodes CDR1 SGDLS and CDR2 YYNGEE. The CDR3 loop spans 19 amino acids. Losses at the gene ends were 4 bases for V and 1 base for J; bases not matched to a gene: 16.

V and J are TRBV12-3 or TRBV12-4 and TRBJ1-3, with D hard to call. The CDR3 contains 16 residues. The CDR3 protein is CASGFNTRSSGNTIYF. The DNA of the CDR3 is TGTGCTAGTGGTTTTAATACCAGATCCTCTGGAAACACCATATATTTT.

This clonotype was counted at least ten times. The rearrangement uses TRBV7-9 and TRBJ2-7, with D perhaps matching TRBD2 (6 bases). The germline CDR1 and CDR2 sequences are SEHNR and FQNEAQ (reference sequence). The CDR3 loop spans 10 amino acids. V lost 8 bases and J lost 4, with 6 bases in between. CDR3 coding DNA: TGTGCCAGCGGGAGGTACGAGCAGTACTTC. This gives the protein CASGRYEQYF.

The table lists this clonotype with many counts. This chain joins TRBV19 and TRBJ1-5; 9 nucleotides agree with TRBD1. The CDR3 contains 15 residues. V was clipped by 10 bases and J by 5 bases; unmatched bases: 12. The germline V gene has CDR1 LNHDA and CDR2 SQIVND (reference sequence). In DNA form, the CDR3 reads TGTGCCACCCTCGGGGACAGGGCTTGGGATCAGCCCCAGCATTTT. It encodes CATLGDRAWDQPQHF.

This clonotype is classed as medium-sized. The V call is TRBV6-1, the J call TRBJ1-2, with D maybe TRBD1 (6 bases). The CDR3 totals 16 residues. Germline loops: CDR1 MNHNS, CDR2 SASEGT. The V end was cut by 3 bases, the J end by 0 bases, with 14 bases between. The CDR3 sequence is CASSEGDRPANYGYTF. The CDR3 nucleotides are TGTGCCAGCAGTGAGGGTGACAGGCCCGCTAACTATGGCTACACCTTC.

Within the sample, this clonotype is medium-sized (0.01 to 0.1%). This chain uses TRBV6-2 or TRBV6-3 with TRBJ1-1, with D hard to call. Germline-derived CDR1 and CDR2 are MNHEY and SVGEGT. This CDR3 is 13 amino acids long. Trimming shortened V by 4 bases and J by 4 bases, and 10 bases separated the two germline ends. The CDR3 is CASSSTEGTEAFF. The CDR3 nucleotides read TGTGCCAGCAGTTCTACCGAGGGCACTGAAGCTTTCTTT.

By its share, this clonotype is medium-sized. The chain combines TRBV30 with TRBJ1-6; D ambiguous. Germline CDR1 is GTSNPN and CDR2 is SVGIG (reference sequence). The CDR3 length is 14 residues. V lost 7 bases, J lost 9 bases, and 19 bases lay in between. For the CDR3, the DNA is TGTGCCTCCTTACCGGGCCCCCCGGGTTCACCCCTCCACTTT. Translating gives CASLPGPPGSPLHF.

The gene calls are TRBV6-2 or TRBV6-3 and TRBJ2-2; the match to TRBD1 covers 7 bases. V gave up 5 bases and J gave up 3 bases; unmatched junction bases: 6. Germline CDR1 and CDR2: MNHEY and SVGEGT. The CDR3 totals 15 residues. CDR3 amino acids: CASSPGQADTGELFF. Written as DNA, the CDR3 is TGTGCCAGCAGTCCCGGACAGGCGGACACCGGGGAGCTGTTTTTT.

This rearrangement joins TRBV12-3 or TRBV12-4 to TRBJ1-5, with D possibly matching TRBD1 (6 bases). Between the trimmed V and J ends, which lost 6 bases and 2 bases, there was a span of 11 bases. The CDR3 sequence is 14 residues long. This chain's CDR3 is CASSPGGRNQPQHF. The CDR3 nucleotides are TGTGCCAGCAGCCCGGGGGGCCGCAATCAGCCCCAGCATTTT.

This clonotype was seen a few times. The chain combines TRBV20-1 with TRBJ2-5; D unclear. V dropped 1 base and J dropped 4 bases, with 10 bases sitting between them. CDR3 size: 13 residues. The germline gives CDR1 DFQATT, CDR2 SNEGSKA (reference sequence). As DNA, the CDR3 is TGCAGTGCTAGAGGGAGCCCAAGAGAGACCCAGTACTTC. It codes for CSARGSPRETQYF.

The rearrangement uses TRBV20-1 and TRBJ1-2; D perhaps matches TRBD1 (6 bases). With 3 bases removed from V and 4 bases from J, the gap between germline ends came to 15 bases. CDR3 length equals 14 residues. The germline CDR1 and CDR2 sequences are DFQATT and SNEGSKA (reference sequence). The CDR3, as DNA: TGCAGTGCTAGTCCCACGGCAGGGGCCTATGGCTACACCTTC. This codes for CSASPTAGAYGYTF.

The rearrangement uses TRBV6-2 or TRBV6-3 and TRBJ2-3; 8 bases align to TRBD1. CDR1 MNHEY and CDR2 SVGEGT come from the germline V gene. The V gene end was trimmed by 6 bases and the J gene end by 5 bases; junction bases not matched to a gene: 7. CDR3 size: 14 residues. The DNA of the CDR3 is TGTGCCAGCAGGTCGGACAGGGTCATAGATACGCAGTATTTT. Its protein product is CASRSDRVIDTQYF.

This chain links TRBV20-1 with TRBJ2-7; TRBD1 is a possible D gene (6 bases). Gene TRBJ2-5 matches the end of the DNA better, so the J call may be wrong. The germline CDR1 and CDR2 sequences are DFQATT and SNEGSKA (reference sequence). CDR3 length: 12 residues. The CDR3 coding sequence is TGCAGCCTGGACAGCCCGACGGGGACCCAGTACTTC. It specifies CSLDSPTGTQYF.

The chain couples TRBV20-1 to TRBJ2-7; 8 nucleotides line up with TRBD2. This CDR3 comprises 17 residues. Trimming removed 1 base from V and 0 bases from J; junction bases left unmatched: 11. Per the germline V gene, CDR1 is DFQATT and CDR2 is SNEGSKA (reference sequence). CDR3 in amino acids: CSARGARLAQSSYEQYF. The CDR3 nucleotides are TGCAGTGCTAGAGGTGCCCGACTAGCGCAGAGCTCCTACGAGCAGTACTTC.

This rearrangement joins TRBV19 to TRBJ2-2; 7 bases are a match to TRBD1. The length of the CDR3 is 17 residues. Per the germline V gene, CDR1 is LNHDA and CDR2 is SQIVND (reference sequence). The trim removed 4 bases at V and 2 bases at J, leaving 10 bases unmatched. CDR3 DNA sequence: TGTGCCAGTAGTAAAGGATCGGTAGGGGGCAACACCGGGGAGCTGTTTTTT. It translates to CASSKGSVGGNTGELFF.

Notes on this clonotype: This may be a read error, as it is one base from a much larger clone. The chain uses TRBV10-1 and TRBJ2-7; possibly TRBD1 for D (5 bases). CDR1 is WNHNN, CDR2 SYGVQD, per germline (reference sequence). The CDR3 extends over 13 amino acids. CDR3 amino acids: CTSSVGHTYEQYF. The CDR3 coding sequence is TGCACCAGCAGTGTAGGACATACCTACGAGCAGTACTTC.

This clonotype is labeled medium-sized. No conserved phenylalanine or tryptophan ends this CDR3, so it is likely a read error. The limits of the CDR3 on the DNA are not certain, so only TCRdb's listed CDR3 is given. J is TRBJ1-2 and V is TRBV20-1. The CDR3 spans 8 residues, counting both ends. Germline assignment: CDR1 DFQATT and CDR2 SNEGSKA (reference sequence). The CDR3 sequence is CSAGGPNI.

With respect to this clonotype: Germline is not matched at one junction end, which may reflect a read error. V and J are TRBV6-4 and TRBJ2-3; 11 nucleotides line up with TRBD1. Germline assignment: CDR1 MRHNA and CDR2 SNTAGT. This CDR3 spans 12 amino acids. The DNA of the CDR3 is TGTGCCAGCATCTCCGGGACAGGGGGAGGGAATTTT. It codes for CASISGTGGGNF.

This clonotype was detected a few times. This chain joins TRBV24-1 and TRBJ2-1, with 8 bases aligning to TRBD2. There are 13 residues in the CDR3. CDR1 is KGHDR and CDR2 is SFDVKD in the germline V gene. Trimming removed 4 bases from V and 9 bases from J; junction bases left unmatched: 4. DNA for the CDR3: TGTGCCACCAGTGACCCGGGACTAGTTGAGCAGTTCTTC. Its translation: CATSDPGLVEQFF.

This clonotype was seen at least ten times. This sequence joins TRBV12-3 or TRBV12-4 and TRBJ2-1, with a weak D call TRBD1 (6 bases). V dropped 6 bases and J dropped 8 bases, with 17 bases sitting between them. The CDR3 is 14 residues long. The CDR3 here is CASSPARGNDEQFF. The CDR3 DNA follows: TGTGCCAGCAGCCCAGCCAGGGGCAATGATGAGCAGTTCTTC.

This rearrangement joins TRBV18 to TRBJ1-2; D is perhaps TRBD1 (6 bases). Germline values: CDR1 KGHSH, CDR2 LQKENI. V lost 2 bases and J 6 bases, leaving 13 bases between the germline ends. The CDR3 sequence is 14 residues long. The CDR3 sequence: CASSPAWGADGYTF. CDR3 nucleotide sequence: TGTGCCAGCTCACCAGCATGGGGGGCGGATGGCTACACCTTC.

This clonotype has more than one count but fewer than ten. The V and J genes are TRBV27 and TRBJ2-5; D is uncertain. The CDR3 contains 12 residues. V lost 6 bases to trimming and J lost 2 bases, with 7 bases between them. Germline CDR1 reads MNHEY; CDR2 reads SMNVEV (reference sequence). Here the CDR3 DNA reads TGTGCCAGCAGGCCACTACAAGAGACCCAGTACTTC. Translation gives CASRPLQETQYF.

By its share, this clonotype is medium-sized. The gene calls are TRBV7-2 and TRBJ2-6, with TRBD2 as a possible D gene (7 bases). CDR3 length equals 19 residues. Germline V gives CDR1 SGHTA, CDR2 FQGNSA. The V end lost 5 bases, the J end lost 2 bases, and 22 bases lay between the germline ends. CDR3 loop: CASSLTGTPAGAGANVLTF. CDR3 nucleotide sequence: TGTGCCAGCAGCCTCACCGGGACACCGGCGGGGGCTGGGGCCAACGTCCTGACTTTC.

The sample holds a few counts of this clonotype. The genes are TRBV5-5 and TRBJ2-5; D gene ambiguous. The CDR3 is 11 residues long. The V gene lost 3 bases and the J gene lost 2 bases, with 2 bases spanning the gap. CDR1 and CDR2 from the germline V gene are SGHKS and YYEKEE (reference sequence). The CDR3 region is CASSSQETQYF. The CDR3 nucleotides are TGTGCCAGCAGCTCGCAAGAGACCCAGTACTTC.

The chain has TRBV20-1 and TRBJ2-2; D is perhaps TRBD1 (6 bases). The V gene lost 0 bases and the J gene lost 5 bases, with 19 bases spanning the gap. The CDR3 consists of 17 residues. The germline V gene encodes CDR1 DFQATT and CDR2 SNEGSKA (reference sequence). The CDR3 DNA follows: TGCAGTGCTAGAGATGTGGGCGCAGGGGATTGGACCGGGGAGCTGTTTTTT. Protein sequence: CSARDVGAGDWTGELFF.